Included here is one T cell receptor beta chain sequence, with context. What it recognizes is unknown. The entry originates in a study of identical twins. General study findings and limits: Models underestimated how often monozygotic twins shared out-of-frame TCR alpha.

The CDR3 extends over 13 amino acids. The V segment lost 4 bases and the J segment 3 bases; nucleotides outside the gene matches: 1. Germline CDR1 is DFQATT and CDR2 is SNEGSKA (reference sequence). TCRdb analysed the 5' RACE reads with MiXCR anew, one entry per CDR3 protein. The sample yields 400,000 to 500,000 distinct CDR3 sequences, 14% seen once. These data were also reused for a study on yellow fever vaccine responses in identical twins.

The clonotype originates from a woman younger than 30 in good health. Material: CD4+ T cells sorted from blood. V usage is TRBV20-1 and J usage is TRBJ2-5; 11 bases agree with TRBD2. This chain's CDR3 is CSAKGLAEETQYF. The CDR3, as DNA: TGCAGTGCTAAGGGACTAGCGGAAGAGACCCAGTACTTC.